This TCR beta chain was sequenced during a study of early T cells in non-severe SARS-CoV-2 infection. Study summary: Chains stayed unpaired after sequencing of bulk RNA from unsorted whole blood.

One entry per CDR3 protein, called by TCRdb with MiXCR from the 5' RACE reads. The data contain 50,000 or so distinct CDR3 sequences, about 12% of them singletons. Between the trimmed V and J ends, which lost 6 bases and 8 bases, there was a span of 19 bases. The CDR3 has 14 residues. This receptor was identified in an adult who was a healthcare worker with PCR-confirmed SARS-CoV-2 infection or an uninfected control (not recorded which). The specimen was whole blood. The J gene is TRBJ1-2, the V gene TRBV12-3 or TRBV12-4, with D perhaps matching TRBD1 (6 bases). CDR3 nucleotide sequence: TGTGCCAGCAGCATCCAGCGGGGGGCACGGGGCTACACCTTC. Protein sequence: CASSIQRGARGYTF.